The clone carrying this TCR beta chain has only one observation. These data belong to a study of OX40 agonist ivuxolimab in advanced cancers. Clones were read by immunoSEQ multiplex PCR, and TCRdb kept only the in-frame ones, dropping some. Of about 70,000 clones listed, around 90% were seen once; the top ten hold roughly 1%. Germline values: CDR1 LNHDA, CDR2 SQIVND (reference sequence). With V trimmed by 1 base and J by 3 bases, 5 bases remained unmatched. The CDR3 contains 16 residues. This TCR was recovered from an adult with an advanced solid tumor such as melanoma, head and neck, liver or kidney cancer. The chain joins TRBV19 to TRBJ1-5; 8 nucleotides match TRBD1. This sample comprised CD4+ or CD8+ T cells sorted from blood, obtained in a trial of the OX40 agonist ivuxolimab. CDR3 nucleotide sequence: TGTGCCAGTAGTATAGTTGGGCAGGGGGCCAATCAGCCCCAGCATTTT. Translating gives CASSIVGQGANQPQHF.